The 8 T cell receptor beta chains below come from one sample, sequenced in a study of blood T cell repertoires in COVID-19. Assay used: immunoSEQ multiplex PCR; TCRdb lists only in-frame clones, some missing. The repertoire holds about 530,000 clones, with roughly 89% as singletons. Sequenced input: peripheral blood. The receptors here all came from a woman aged 45-60 years with COVID-19, enrolled during active disease.

The V call is TRBV29-1, the J call TRBJ2-7; D is perhaps TRBD2 (6 bases). CDR1 is SQVTM and CDR2 is ANQGSEA in the germline V gene. Trimming took 6 bases from V and 6 from J, leaving 9 bases between them. The CDR3 runs 10 residues. The CDR3 region is CSVAGPEQYF. Written as DNA, the CDR3 is TGCAGCGTCGCGGGGCCCGAGCAGTACTTC.

V is TRBV30 and J is TRBJ1-6; 8 bases are a match to TRBD1. The CDR3 sequence is 14 residues long. Trimming cost V 4 bases and J 10 bases; bases outside gene matches: 9. Germline V gives CDR1 GTSNPN, CDR2 SVGIG (reference sequence). In DNA form, the CDR3 reads TGTGCCTGGATGGGAGACAGGGGAGGATCACCCCTCCACTTT. This translates into CAWMGDRGGSPLHF.

The J gene is TRBJ2-1, the V gene TRBV18, with 13 bases matching TRBD2. The CDR3 is 15 residues long. Looked up from germline, CDR1 is KGHSH and CDR2 is LQKENI. J was trimmed by 7 bases and V by 3 bases; bases with no gene match: 3. CDR3 loop: CASSPGLAGSNEQFF. In DNA, the CDR3 is TGTGCCAGCTCACCGGGACTAGCGGGGTCTAATGAGCAGTTCTTC. Variable domain in full (rest from reference TRBV18 and TRBJ2-1): NAGVMQNPRHLVRRRGQEARLRCSPMKGHSHVYWYRQLPEEGLKFMVYLQKENIIDESGMPKERFSAEFPKEGPSILRIQQVVRGDSAAYFCASSPGLAGSNEQFFGPGTRLTVL.

This chain's CDR3 is CASSIGAGNEQFF. CDR3 coding DNA: TGTGCCAGTAGTATAGGGGCCGGAAATGAGCAGTTCTTC. The chain couples TRBV19 to TRBJ2-1; D gene uncertain. Germline CDR1 LNHDA, CDR2 SQIVND (reference sequence). The CDR3 has 13 amino acids. The germline V and J ends were trimmed by 1 base and 7 bases, with 8 bases remaining between them. Filled out from reference TRBV19 and TRBJ2-1, the complete variable domain reads DGGITQSPKYLFRKEGQNVTLSCEQNLNHDAMYWYRQDPGQGLRLIYYSQIVNDFQKGDIAEGYSVSREKKESFPLTVTSAQKNPTAFYLCASSIGAGNEQFFGPGTRLTVL.

The chain employs TRBV18 and TRBJ1-2; 7 positions match TRBD1. CDR3 size: 14 residues. CDR1 is KGHSH, CDR2 LQKENI, per germline. V shed 4 bases, J shed 8 bases, and the junction held 10 bases outside the gene matches. CDR3 in amino acids: CASSQGAGGEGYTF. Here the CDR3 DNA reads TGTGCCAGCTCACAGGGGGCCGGCGGAGAGGGCTACACCTTC.

The rearrangement joins TRBV10-3 to TRBJ2-4; 7 bases are shared with TRBD1. Trimming cost V 0 bases and J 8 bases; bases outside gene matches: 7. CDR3 length equals 15 residues. The germline gives CDR1 ENHRY, CDR2 SYGVKD. The chain's CDR3 is CAISESRQGRDIQYF. CDR3 coding DNA: TGTGCCATCAGTGAGTCGCGACAGGGTCGGGACATTCAGTACTTC.

The chain recombines TRBV5-5 with TRBJ2-2; tentative D call: TRBD1 (5 bases). Trimming removed 1 base at V and 6 bases at J, with 16 bases between. Germline CDR1 SGHKS, CDR2 YYEKEE (reference sequence). The CDR3 extends over 16 amino acids. CDR3 amino acids: CASSLIIPGLAGELFF. In DNA form, the CDR3 reads TGTGCCAGCAGCTTGATTATTCCAGGGCTAGCCGGGGAGCTGTTTTTT.

The rearrangement uses TRBV13 and TRBJ1-1; D gene unclear. The CDR3 has 16 amino acids. Between the trimmed V and J ends, which lost 4 bases and 4 bases, there was a span of 19 bases. Per the germline V gene, CDR1 is PRHDT and CDR2 is FYEKMQ (reference sequence). The CDR3 is CASSSQGRGASTEAFF. CDR3 nucleotides: TGTGCCAGCAGCTCGCAAGGACGGGGAGCTAGCACTGAAGCTTTCTTT.